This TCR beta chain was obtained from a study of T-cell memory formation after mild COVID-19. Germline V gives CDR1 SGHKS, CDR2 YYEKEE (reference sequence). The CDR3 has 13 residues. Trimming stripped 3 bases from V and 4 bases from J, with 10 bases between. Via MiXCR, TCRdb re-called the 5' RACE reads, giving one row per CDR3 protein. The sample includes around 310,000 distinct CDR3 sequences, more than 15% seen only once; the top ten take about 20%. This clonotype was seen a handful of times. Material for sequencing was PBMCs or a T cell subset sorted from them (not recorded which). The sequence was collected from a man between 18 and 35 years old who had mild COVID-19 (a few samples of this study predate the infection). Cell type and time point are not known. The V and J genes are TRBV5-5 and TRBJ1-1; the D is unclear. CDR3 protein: CASSWGSTTEAFF. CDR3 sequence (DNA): TGTGCCAGCAGCTGGGGATCCACCACTGAAGCTTTCTTT.